These 18 T cell receptor beta chains originate from one sample sequenced in a study of beta chain features in type 1 diabetes. The study's findings and limits: Shortening that was moderate but significant affected the TCRB CDR3s of Type 1 diabetes patients in all four CD4+ subsets.

The sequenced template was cDNA made from the entire isolated RNA. TCRdb keeps only in-frame clones here, not all; method: immunoSEQ multiplex PCR. The table has hundreds of thousands of clones, approximately 15% seen once. For these receptors, no antigen is known. The material sequenced was naive CD4+ T cells from blood. All receptors derive from a man between 18 and 35 years old with type 1 diabetes.

This clone occurred a few times. Different DNA sequences within this sample yield the same CDR3. The rearrangement uses TRBV28 and TRBJ1-4; tentatively, D is TRBD1 (5 bases). This CDR3 is built from 15 residues. With 2 bases removed from V and 5 bases from J, the gap between germline ends came to 12 bases. Germline CDR1 reads MDHEN; CDR2 reads SYDVKM. CDR3 bases: TGTGCCAGCAGTTTAGCTGGGCAGGGAAATGAAAAACTGTTTTTT. Protein sequence: CASSLAGQGNEKLFF.

This clone has only a few counts. The genes are TRBV18 and TRBJ2-3; D is uncertain. V was pared by 0 bases and J by 7 bases, with 8 bases between. CDR1 is KGHSH, CDR2 LQKENI, per germline. This CDR3 is 13 amino acids long. CDR3 amino acids: CASSPPVRNTQYF. The CDR3 nucleotides are TGTGCCAGCTCACCACCGGTGCGGAATACGCAGTATTTT.

The chain uses TRBV4-1 and TRBJ2-5; TRBD2 is a possible D gene (5 bases). Germline loops: CDR1 MGHRA, CDR2 YSYEKL. V lost 4 bases to trimming and J lost 2 bases, with 14 bases between them. This CDR3 spans 15 amino acids. CDR3 coding DNA: TGCGCCAGCAGCCGTAACTTGGGAGAGCAAGAGACCCAGTACTTC. Its translation: CASSRNLGEQETQYF.

This sequence joins TRBV4-1 and TRBJ1-3; 9 bases match TRBD1. The CDR3 is 16 residues long. Trimming removed 3 bases from V and 3 bases from J; junction bases left unmatched: 6. Germline CDR1 reads MGHRA; CDR2 reads YSYEKL. CDR3 protein: CASSHYRGQNGNTIYF. The CDR3 DNA follows: TGCGCCAGCAGCCATTACAGGGGGCAGAATGGAAACACCATATATTTT.

This clone was counted between two and nine times. The CDR3 loop reads CASRGTSGGRGTQYF. The DNA for the CDR3 is TGTGCCAGCAGAGGGACTAGCGGGGGGCGGGGGACCCAGTACTTC. This rearrangement joins TRBV6-5 to TRBJ2-5; 15 nucleotides align to TRBD2. The CDR3 has 15 residues. With V trimmed by 6 bases and J by 7 bases, 6 bases remained unmatched. The germline CDR1 and CDR2 sequences are MNHEY and SVGAGI.

V is TRBV7-9 and J is TRBJ1-2, with D unresolved. The CDR3 extends over 16 amino acids. The V gene lost 0 bases and the J gene lost 0 bases, with 11 bases spanning the gap. The germline gives CDR1 SEHNR, CDR2 FQNEAQ (reference sequence). CDR3 nucleotides: TGTGCCAGCAGCTTAGCAGGTCGCAGCGCTAACTATGGCTACACCTTC. Residues: CASSLAGRSANYGYTF.

This clone was recorded a few times. This CDR3 is also generated by other DNA sequences in the sample. V is TRBV7-9 and J is TRBJ2-1; 7 bases fit TRBD2. Trimming removed 1 base from V and 1 base from J; junction bases left unmatched: 1. The length of the CDR3 is 15 residues. Per the germline V gene, CDR1 is SEHNR and CDR2 is FQNEAQ (reference sequence). The CDR3 DNA sequence: TGTGCCAGCAGCTTAGTGGGGGGGTCCTACAATGAGCAGTTCTTC. It translates to CASSLVGGSYNEQFF.

This clone was observed a few times. CDR3 protein: CASSQVRTSEYNEQFF. The CDR3 DNA reads as TGCGCCAGCAGCCAAGTGCGGACTAGCGAATACAATGAGCAGTTCTTC. The chain has TRBV4-1 and TRBJ2-1; TRBD2 aligns across 9 bases. Germline V CDR1 and CDR2: MGHRA, YSYEKL. The V gene end was trimmed by 1 base and the J gene end by 4 bases; junction bases not matched to a gene: 5. The CDR3 spans 16 residues.

The chain is built from TRBV5-1 and TRBJ2-1, with a tentative D call TRBD2 (5 bases). This CDR3 has 18 residues. Germline assignment: CDR1 SGHRS and CDR2 YFSETQ. Trimming shortened V by 2 bases and J by 6 bases, and 24 bases separated the two germline ends. The DNA for the CDR3 is TGCGCCAGCAGCTTAACTAAAGCGACGGGGAGCCTCCCCAATGAGCAGTTCTTC. Protein: CASSLTKATGSLPNEQFF. The complete variable domain, with remaining parts taken from reference TRBV5-1 and TRBJ2-1, reads KAGVTQTPRYLIKTRGQQVTLSCSPISGHRSVSWYQQTPGQGLQFLFEYFSETQRNKGNFPGRFSGRQFSNSRSEMNVSTLELGDSALYLCASSLTKATGSLPNEQFFGPGTRLTVL.

This clone was seen a handful of times. The chain links TRBV25-1 to TRBJ2-3; weak D call: TRBD1 (5 bases). In germline, CDR1 is MGHDK, CDR2 SYGVNS. The length of the CDR3 is 14 residues. The V end was cut by 3 bases, the J end by 0 bases, with 7 bases between. CDR3 protein: CASSDPGSTDTQYF. The CDR3 region has the DNA TGTGCCAGCAGTGATCCAGGGAGCACAGATACGCAGTATTTT. The variable domain in full, completed from reference TRBV25-1 and TRBJ2-3, reads EADIYQTPRYLVIGTGKKITLECSQTMGHDKMYWYQQDPGMELHLIHYSYGVNSTEKGDLSSESTVSRIRTEHFPLTLESARPSHTSQYLCASSDPGSTDTQYFGPGTRLTVL.

Turning to this clone: The same CDR3 can be traced to other DNA sequences in this sample. This chain uses TRBV9 with TRBJ2-5; 9 bases map to TRBD2. Germline CDR1 is SGDLS and CDR2 is YYNGEE. Trimming removed 2 bases from V and 1 base from J; junction bases left unmatched: 0. The CDR3 has 14 amino acids. CDR3 residues: CASSVSGGQETQYF. The DNA of the CDR3 is TGTGCCAGCAGCGTTAGCGGGGGCCAAGAGACCCAGTACTTC.

This CDR3 reads CASSRSSGNTEAFF. CDR3 nucleotide sequence: TGCGCCAGCAGCCGCTCGAGCGGGAACACTGAAGCTTTCTTT. The chain combines TRBV4-3 with TRBJ1-1; D unclear. CDR1 is LGHNA and CDR2 is YSLEER in the germline V gene. The V and J ends lost 4 bases and 1 base respectively, with 10 bases between them. This CDR3 spans 14 amino acids.

The chain has TRBV18 and TRBJ2-5; D remains ambiguous. The CDR3 spans 13 residues. In germline, CDR1 is KGHSH, CDR2 LQKENI. V gave up 2 bases and J gave up 2 bases, with 6 bases separating them. CDR3 in DNA: TGTGCCAGCTCACCAACACTACAAGAGACCCAGTACTTC. It yields the protein CASSPTLQETQYF.

The chain uses TRBV5-1 and TRBJ2-4, with a tentative D call TRBD1 (5 bases). This CDR3 is 14 amino acids long. Trimming removed 0 bases from V and 8 bases from J, with 12 bases in between. Per the germline V gene, CDR1 is SGHRS and CDR2 is YFSETQ. CDR3 residues: CASSLAGGRDIQYF. DNA of the CDR3: TGCGCCAGCAGCTTGGCGGGTGGCAGGGACATTCAGTACTTC.

In its sample, this clone was seen a few times. The CDR3 sequence: CASSPEPQAKNIQYF. The DNA for the CDR3 is TGTGCCAGCAGTCCCGAGCCACAGGCAAAAAACATTCAGTACTTC. The rearrangement links TRBV7-2 to TRBJ2-4; a weak D match, TRBD1 (5 bases). With 6 bases removed from V and 4 bases from J, the gap between germline ends came to 16 bases. The CDR3 loop spans 15 amino acids. The germline CDR1 and CDR2 sequences are SGHTA and FQGNSA.

This clone has only a few counts. V gene TRBV19 combines with J gene TRBJ2-2; 9 bases are shared with TRBD2. This CDR3 contains 16 residues. Trimming cost V 4 bases and J 1 base; bases outside gene matches: 4. CDR1 and CDR2 from the germline V gene are LNHDA and SQIVND (reference sequence). CDR3 bases: TGTGCCAGTAGTAAGGTGACTAGCGGGAACACCGGGGAGCTGTTTTTT. It specifies CASSKVTSGNTGELFF. The whole variable domain, filled in from reference TRBV19 and TRBJ2-2, reads DGGITQSPKYLFRKEGQNVTLSCEQNLNHDAMYWYRQDPGQGLRLIYYSQIVNDFQKGDIAEGYSVSREKKESFPLTVTSAQKNPTAFYLCASSKVTSGNTGELFFGEGSRLTVL.

The chain has TRBV11-2 and TRBJ2-3; perhaps TRBD2 as D (6 bases). The V end was cut by 5 bases, the J end by 6 bases, with 15 bases between. From germline, CDR1 is SGHAT and CDR2 FQNNGV. This CDR3 contains 14 residues. Written as DNA, the CDR3 is TGTGCCAGCAGCCCCGCTGGGGCGGGGGATACGCAGTATTTT. It yields the protein CASSPAGAGDTQYF. The entire variable domain, with the rest obtained from reference TRBV11-2 and TRBJ2-3, is as follows: EAGVAQSPRYKIIEKRQSVAFWCNPISGHATLYWYQQILGQGPKLLIQFQNNGVVDDSQLPKDRFSAERLKGVDSTLKIQPAKLEDSAVYLCASSPAGAGDTQYFGPGTRLTVL.

This clone came up a few times. This chain joins TRBV30 and TRBJ1-2; perhaps TRBD1 as D (5 bases). The CDR3 extends over 14 amino acids. The V end was cut by 0 bases, the J end by 6 bases, with 14 bases between. Germline V lookup: CDR1 GTSNPN, CDR2 SVGIG (reference sequence). The chain's CDR3 is CAWSVDWAGHGYTF. In DNA, the CDR3 is TGTGCCTGGAGTGTAGATTGGGCAGGGCATGGCTACACCTTC.